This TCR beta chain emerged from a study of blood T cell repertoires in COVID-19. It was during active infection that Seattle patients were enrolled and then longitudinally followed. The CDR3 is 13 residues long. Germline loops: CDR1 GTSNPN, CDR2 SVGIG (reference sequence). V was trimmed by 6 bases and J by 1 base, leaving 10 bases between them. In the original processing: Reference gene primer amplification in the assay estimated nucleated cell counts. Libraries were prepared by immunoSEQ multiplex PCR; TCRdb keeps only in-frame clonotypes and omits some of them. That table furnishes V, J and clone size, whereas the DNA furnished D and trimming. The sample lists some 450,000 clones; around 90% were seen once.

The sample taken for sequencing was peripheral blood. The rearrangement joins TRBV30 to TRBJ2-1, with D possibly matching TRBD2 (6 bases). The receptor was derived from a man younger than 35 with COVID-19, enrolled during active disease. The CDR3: CACGRVSYNEQFF. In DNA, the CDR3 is TGTGCCTGCGGGAGAGTGTCCTACAATGAGCAGTTCTTC.